The clone carrying this T cell receptor beta chain has a handful of counts. The antigen is undetermined. The sample comes from a study of beta chain features in type 1 diabetes. Notes on the study in general: TCRB repertoires of naive, central memory and Treg cells appeared more similar among patients than among healthy donors. Shorter TCRB CDR3s, moderately but significantly so, marked every one of the four CD4+ subsets in Type 1 diabetes patients.

TCRB transcripts that were expressed got sequenced, as all of the isolated RNA had been reverse transcribed. Repertoires were generated with immunoSEQ multiplex PCR, while TCRdb's copy carries only in-frame clones and drops some. There are more than 300,000 clones in the sample; less than 9.5% occur only once, and less than 0.45% lies in the top ten. Germline V gene lookup returns CDR1 WSHSY and CDR2 SAAADI. V lost 0 bases to trimming and J lost 3 bases, with 11 bases between them. The CDR3 is made up of 15 amino acids. Every donor provided one heparinised blood draw, which averaged approximately 100 mL.

The chain joins TRBV10-2 to TRBJ2-5; D unresolved. Material for sequencing was central memory CD4+ T cells from blood. This TCR was recovered from a woman aged 18-30 years in good health. The CDR3 coding sequence is TGCGCCAGCAGTGAGTCGACTGGGCCTGAAGAGACCCAGTACTTC. This translates into CASSESTGPEETQYF.